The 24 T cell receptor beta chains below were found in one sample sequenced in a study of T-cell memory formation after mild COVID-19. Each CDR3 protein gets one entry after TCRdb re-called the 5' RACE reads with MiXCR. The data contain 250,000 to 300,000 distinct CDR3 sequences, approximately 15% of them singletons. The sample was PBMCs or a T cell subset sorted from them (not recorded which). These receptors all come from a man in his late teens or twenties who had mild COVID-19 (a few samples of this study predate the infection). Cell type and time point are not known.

The CDR3: CASARGDLGNTEAFF. CDR3 nucleotide sequence: TGTGCCAGCGCCCGGGGCGATCTCGGGAACACTGAAGCTTTCTTT. The rearrangement joins TRBV28 to TRBJ1-1; TRBD1 is a possible D gene (5 bases). The germline V gene encodes CDR1 MDHEN and CDR2 SYDVKM. The V gene lost 8 bases and the J gene lost 1 base, with 17 bases spanning the gap. CDR3 length equals 15 residues.

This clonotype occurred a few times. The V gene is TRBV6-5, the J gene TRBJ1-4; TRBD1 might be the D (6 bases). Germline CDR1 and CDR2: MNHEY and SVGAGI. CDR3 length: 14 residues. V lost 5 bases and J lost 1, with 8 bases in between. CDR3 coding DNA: TGTGCCAGCAGTGCACAGGGAACTAATGAAAAACTGTTTTTT. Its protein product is CASSAQGTNEKLFF.

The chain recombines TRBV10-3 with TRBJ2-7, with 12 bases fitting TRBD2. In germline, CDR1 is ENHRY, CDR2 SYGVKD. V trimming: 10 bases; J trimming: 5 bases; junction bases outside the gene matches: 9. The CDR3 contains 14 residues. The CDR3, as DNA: TGTGCCACCCGGACTAGCGGGGTTAGGAACGAGCAGTACTTC. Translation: CATRTSGVRNEQYF.

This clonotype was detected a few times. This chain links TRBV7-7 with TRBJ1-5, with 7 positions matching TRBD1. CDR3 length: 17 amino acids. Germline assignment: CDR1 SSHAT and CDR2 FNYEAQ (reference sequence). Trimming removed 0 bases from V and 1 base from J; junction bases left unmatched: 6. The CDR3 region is CASSLAREGASNQPQHF. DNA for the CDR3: TGTGCCAGCAGCTTAGCGCGGGAGGGGGCGAGCAATCAGCCCCAGCATTTT.

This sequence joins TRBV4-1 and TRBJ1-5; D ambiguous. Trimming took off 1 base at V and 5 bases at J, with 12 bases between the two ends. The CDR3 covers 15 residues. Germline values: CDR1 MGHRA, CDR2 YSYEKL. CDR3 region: CASSQVVFSDQPQHF. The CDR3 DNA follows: TGCGCCAGCAGCCAAGTAGTGTTTTCGGATCAGCCCCAGCATTTT.

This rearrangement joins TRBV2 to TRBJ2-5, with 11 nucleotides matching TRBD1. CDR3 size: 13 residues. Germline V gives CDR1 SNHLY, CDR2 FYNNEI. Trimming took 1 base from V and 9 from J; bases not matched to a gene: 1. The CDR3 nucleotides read TGTGCCAGCAGTGAAGTGGGACAGGGGGCCCAGTACTTC. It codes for CASSEVGQGAQYF.

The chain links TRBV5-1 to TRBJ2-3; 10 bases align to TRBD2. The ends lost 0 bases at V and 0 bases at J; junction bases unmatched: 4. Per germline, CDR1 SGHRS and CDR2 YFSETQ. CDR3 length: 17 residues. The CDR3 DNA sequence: TGCGCCAGCAGCTTGGTAGCGGGGGGCTCTAGCACAGATACGCAGTATTTT. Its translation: CASSLVAGGSSTDTQYF.

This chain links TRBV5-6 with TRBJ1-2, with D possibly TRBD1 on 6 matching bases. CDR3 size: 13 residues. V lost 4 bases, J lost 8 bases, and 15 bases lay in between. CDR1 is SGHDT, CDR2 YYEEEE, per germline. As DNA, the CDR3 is TGTGCCAGCAGCCACGTACAGGGACGAGGCTACACCTTC. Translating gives CASSHVQGRGYTF.

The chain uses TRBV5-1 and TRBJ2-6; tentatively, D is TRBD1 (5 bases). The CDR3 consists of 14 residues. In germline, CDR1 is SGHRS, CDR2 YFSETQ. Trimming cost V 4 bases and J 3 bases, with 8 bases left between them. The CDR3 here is CASSVRVGANVLTF. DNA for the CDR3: TGCGCCAGCAGCGTCAGGGTTGGGGCCAACGTCCTGACTTTC. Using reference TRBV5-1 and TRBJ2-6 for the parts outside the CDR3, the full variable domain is KAGVTQTPRYLIKTRGQQVTLSCSPISGHRSVSWYQQTPGQGLQFLFEYFSETQRNKGNFPGRFSGRQFSNSRSEMNVSTLELGDSALYLCASSVRVGANVLTFGAGSRLTVL.

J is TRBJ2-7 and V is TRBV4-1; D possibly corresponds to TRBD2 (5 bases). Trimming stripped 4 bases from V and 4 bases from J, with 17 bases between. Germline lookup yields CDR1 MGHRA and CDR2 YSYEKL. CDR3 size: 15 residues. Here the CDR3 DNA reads TGCGCCAGCAGCCGACTAACCAACTATCGGTACGAGCAGTACTTC. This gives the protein CASSRLTNYRYEQYF.

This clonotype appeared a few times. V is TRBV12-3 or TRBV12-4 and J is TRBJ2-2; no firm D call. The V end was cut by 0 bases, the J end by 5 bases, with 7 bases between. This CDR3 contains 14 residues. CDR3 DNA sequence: TGTGCCAGCAGTTTAGCGGGTCGGACCGGGGAGCTGTTTTTT. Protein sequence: CASSLAGRTGELFF.

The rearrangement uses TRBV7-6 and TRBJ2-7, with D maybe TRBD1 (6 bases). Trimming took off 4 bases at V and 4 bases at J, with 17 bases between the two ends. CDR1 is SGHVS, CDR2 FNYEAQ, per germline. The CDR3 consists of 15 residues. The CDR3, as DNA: TGTGCCAGCAGCTCAACCGGCGACAGGAAATACGAGCAGTACTTC. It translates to CASSSTGDRKYEQYF.

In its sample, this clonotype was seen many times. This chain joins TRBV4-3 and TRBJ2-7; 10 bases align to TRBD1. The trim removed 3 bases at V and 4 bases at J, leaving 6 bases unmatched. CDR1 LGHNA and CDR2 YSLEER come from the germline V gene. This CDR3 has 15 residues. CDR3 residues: CASSQSRTGGYEQYF. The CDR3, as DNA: TGCGCCAGCAGCCAGTCCAGGACAGGGGGGTACGAGCAGTACTTC.

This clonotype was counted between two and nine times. The CDR3 DNA follows: TGTGCCAGCAGTGAAGTGCCGACCGAGCAGTACGTC. Encoded protein: CASSEVPTEQYV. This chain connects TRBV2 to TRBJ2-7; D is unclear. The CDR3 consists of 12 residues. Deletions cut 1 base from V and 6 bases from J, with 7 bases between. Germline V gene data show CDR1 as SNHLY and CDR2 as FYNNEI.

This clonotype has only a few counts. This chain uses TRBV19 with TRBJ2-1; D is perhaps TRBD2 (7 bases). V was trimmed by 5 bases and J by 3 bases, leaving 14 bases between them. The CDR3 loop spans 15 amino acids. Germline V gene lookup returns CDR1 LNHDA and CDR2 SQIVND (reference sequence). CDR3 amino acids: CASSGGGAGYNEQFF. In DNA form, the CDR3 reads TGTGCCAGTAGTGGGGGGGGCGCAGGCTACAATGAGCAGTTCTTC.

Here the CDR3 reads CASSAGHLTEAFF. The CDR3 coding sequence is TGCGCCAGCAGCGCGGGACACCTAACTGAAGCTTTCTTT. The J gene is TRBJ1-1, the V gene TRBV5-1, with D possibly being TRBD1 (6 bases). Trimming pared 4 bases from V and 5 bases from J, leaving 12 bases between. The V gene's germline CDR1 is SGHRS and CDR2 YFSETQ. This CDR3 spans 13 amino acids.

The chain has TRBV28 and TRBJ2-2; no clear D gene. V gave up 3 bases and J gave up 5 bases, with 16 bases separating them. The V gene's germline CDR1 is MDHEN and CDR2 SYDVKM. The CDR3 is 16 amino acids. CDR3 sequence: CASSFLGSGTTGELFF. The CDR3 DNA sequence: TGTGCCAGCAGTTTTTTGGGTTCGGGTACAACCGGGGAGCTGTTTTTT.

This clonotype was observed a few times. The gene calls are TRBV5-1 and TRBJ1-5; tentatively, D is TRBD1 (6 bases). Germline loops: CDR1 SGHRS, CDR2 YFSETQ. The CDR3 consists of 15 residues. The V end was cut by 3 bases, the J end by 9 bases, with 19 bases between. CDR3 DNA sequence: TGCGCCAGCAGCTGGGACGGGGGCGGCGATGGGCCCCAGCATTTT. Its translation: CASSWDGGGDGPQHF.

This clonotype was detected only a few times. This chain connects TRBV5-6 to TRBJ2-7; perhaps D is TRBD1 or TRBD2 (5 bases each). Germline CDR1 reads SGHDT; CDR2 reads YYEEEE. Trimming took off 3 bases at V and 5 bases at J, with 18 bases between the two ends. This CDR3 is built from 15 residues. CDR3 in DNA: TGTGCCAGCAGCTGGGGGTCAAACCCCCCGGACGAGCAGTACGTC. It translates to CASSWGSNPPDEQYV.

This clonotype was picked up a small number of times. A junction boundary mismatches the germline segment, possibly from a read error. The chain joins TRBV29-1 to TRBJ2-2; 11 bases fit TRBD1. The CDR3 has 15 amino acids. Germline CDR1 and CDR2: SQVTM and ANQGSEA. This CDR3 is CSVTGTGGSTGELFF. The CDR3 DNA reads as TGCAGCGTCACCGGGACAGGGGGTAGCACCGGGGAGCTTTTTTTT.

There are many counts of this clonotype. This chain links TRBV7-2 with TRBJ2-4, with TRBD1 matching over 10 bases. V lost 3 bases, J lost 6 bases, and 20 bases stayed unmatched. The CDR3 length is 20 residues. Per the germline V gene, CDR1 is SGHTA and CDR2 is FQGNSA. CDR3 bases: TGTGCCAGCAGCTTGGCTACCGTCCTAGATATGGGACAGGGGAGAAACATTCAGTACTTC. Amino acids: CASSLATVLDMGQGRNIQYF.

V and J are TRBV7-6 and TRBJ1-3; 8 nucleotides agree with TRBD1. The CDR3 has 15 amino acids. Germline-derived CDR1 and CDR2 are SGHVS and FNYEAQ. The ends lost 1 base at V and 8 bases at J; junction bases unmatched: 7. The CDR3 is CASSLGDRSFDTIYF. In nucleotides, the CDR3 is TGTGCCAGCAGCTTAGGGGACAGGAGTTTTGACACCATATATTTT.

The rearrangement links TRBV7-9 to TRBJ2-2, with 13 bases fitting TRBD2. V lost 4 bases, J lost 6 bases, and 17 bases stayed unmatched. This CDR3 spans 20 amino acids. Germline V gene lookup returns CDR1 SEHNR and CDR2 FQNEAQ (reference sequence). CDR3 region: CASSSTGTSGAKRYPGELFF. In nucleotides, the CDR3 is TGTGCCAGCAGCTCTACCGGGACTAGCGGGGCCAAAAGGTACCCCGGGGAGCTGTTTTTT.

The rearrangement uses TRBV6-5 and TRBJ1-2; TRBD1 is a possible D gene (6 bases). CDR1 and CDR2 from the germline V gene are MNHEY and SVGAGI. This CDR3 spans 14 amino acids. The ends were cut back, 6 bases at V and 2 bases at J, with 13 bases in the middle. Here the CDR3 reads CASRPTGNNYGYTF. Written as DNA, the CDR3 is TGTGCCAGCAGGCCAACAGGGAACAACTATGGCTACACCTTC.